This T cell receptor (beta chain) came from a study of regulatory T cells in long-lasting Graves disease. This clonotype was counted at least ten times. Sample time point: newly diagnosed GD, antithyroid drugs for less than 3 months. The authors made the TCR library using RNA they extracted from PBMCs. The CDR3 consists of 19 residues. Germline V CDR1 and CDR2: PRHDT, FYEKMQ (reference sequence). V shed 4 bases and J 2 bases; nucleotides not matched to a gene: 17. The TCR beta library used iRepertoire HTBI primers with Arm-PCR amplification of CDR3. TCRdb analysed the multiplex PCR reads with MiXCR anew, one entry per CDR3 protein. This sample yields around 470,000 distinct CDR3 sequences, of which 14% are seen a single time; about 15% belongs to the top ten. This sample was also put to use in a study of T cells in Graves' hyperthyroidism and ophthalmopathy. That paper states: HTBI primers were employed in a first-round RT-PCR of the TCR CDR3.

The chain recombines TRBV13 with TRBJ2-3, with 8 bases aligning to TRBD2. This TCR came from a woman between 45 and 60 years old with Graves disease. The material sequenced was peripheral blood mononuclear cells (PBMCs), taken at new diagnosis, from a patient treated with antithyroid drugs. This CDR3 reads CASSSRETSGSINTDTQYF. The DNA for the CDR3 is TGTGCCAGCAGCTCTAGGGAAACTAGCGGCTCAATTAACACAGATACGCAGTATTTT.